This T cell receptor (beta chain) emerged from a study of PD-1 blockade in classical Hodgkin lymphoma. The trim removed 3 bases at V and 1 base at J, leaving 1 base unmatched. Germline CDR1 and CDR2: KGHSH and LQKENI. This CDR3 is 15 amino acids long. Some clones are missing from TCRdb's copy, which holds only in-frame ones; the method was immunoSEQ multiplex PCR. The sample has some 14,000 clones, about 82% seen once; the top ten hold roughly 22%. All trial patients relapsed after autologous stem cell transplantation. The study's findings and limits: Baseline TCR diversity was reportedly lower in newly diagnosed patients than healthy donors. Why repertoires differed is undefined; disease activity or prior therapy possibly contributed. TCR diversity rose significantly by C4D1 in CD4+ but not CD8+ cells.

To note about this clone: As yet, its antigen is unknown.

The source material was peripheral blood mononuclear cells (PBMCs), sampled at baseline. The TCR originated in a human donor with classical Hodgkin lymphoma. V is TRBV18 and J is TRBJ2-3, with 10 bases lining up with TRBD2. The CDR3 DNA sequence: TGTGCCAGCTCACCCCTAGCGGGGGGCACAGATACGCAGTATTTT. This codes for CASSPLAGGTDTQYF.